This T cell receptor (beta chain) was sequenced for a study of blood T cell repertoires in COVID-19. Study-level information: Whether acute or convalescent, the COVID-19 samples came from the United States, Italy and Spain.

Clones were sequenced by immunoSEQ multiplex PCR, and TCRdb holds only the in-frame ones, with some missing. The data show approximately 140,000 clones, with 79% seen just once and approximately 3.6% held by the top ten. This clone appeared a single time. Losses at the gene ends were 3 bases for V and 5 bases for J; bases not matched to a gene: 1. There are 13 residues in the CDR3. Looked up from germline, CDR1 is MGHRA and CDR2 is YSYEKL. The clonotype comes from a man in his sixties with acute or convalescent COVID-19. Sequenced material: peripheral blood. The chain recombines TRBV4-1 with TRBJ1-5; 7 bases match TRBD1. In DNA, the CDR3 is TGCGCCAGCAGCCAGGACAGGTATCAGCCCCAGCATTTT. Encoded protein: CASSQDRYQPQHF.